Following are 29 T cell receptor beta chains from one sample sequenced in a study of OX40 agonist ivuxolimab in advanced cancers. Libraries were prepared by immunoSEQ multiplex PCR; TCRdb keeps only in-frame clonotypes and omits some of them. Among 20,000 to 25,000 clones listed, roughly three quarters were seen once. The sequencing used CD4+ or CD8+ T cells sorted from blood, collected in a trial of the OX40 agonist ivuxolimab. These receptors all come from an adult with an advanced solid tumor such as melanoma, head and neck, liver or kidney cancer.

The V gene is TRBV7-3, the J gene TRBJ2-7; D gene uncertain. The CDR3 has 19 amino acids. V lost 6 bases and J lost 0, with 27 bases in between. Per germline, CDR1 SGHTA and CDR2 FQGTGA. CDR3 sequence: CASSPTKDKVLVSSYEQYF. CDR3 DNA sequence: TGTGCCAGCAGTCCGACAAAGGATAAGGTTCTCGTTTCCTCCTACGAGCAGTACTTC. Combining the CDR3 with reference TRBV7-3 and TRBJ2-7 gives the whole variable domain GAGVSQTPSNKVTEKGKYVELRCDPISGHTALYWYRQSLGQGPEFLIYFQGTGAADDSGLPNDRFFAVRPEGSVSTLKIQRTERGDSAVYLCASSPTKDKVLVSSYEQYFGPGTRLTVT.

The genes are TRBV19 and TRBJ1-5; no firm D call. Germline CDR1 LNHDA, CDR2 SQIVND (reference sequence). The CDR3 loop spans 13 amino acids. V was shortened by 4 bases and J by 1 base, with 5 bases between the two germline ends. The CDR3 is CASSRASNQPQHF. CDR3 bases: TGTGCCAGTAGTAGGGCAAGCAATCAGCCCCAGCATTTT.

The rearrangement links TRBV21-1 to TRBJ2-5; the D call TRBD2 from the table was never checked on the DNA. TRBV21-1 is a listed pseudogene. CDR3 length equals 15 residues. DNA of the CDR3: TGTGCCAGCAGCCATGGCAGCGGGGGGGCAGAGACCCAGTACTTC. It encodes CASSHGSGGAETQYF.

In this sample, this clone is medium-sized. This chain joins TRBV9 and TRBJ1-2, with 10 bases fitting TRBD1. J gave up 12 bases and V 4 bases, and 9 bases lay outside the gene matches. Germline assignment: CDR1 SGDLS and CDR2 YYNGEE. The CDR3 spans 13 residues. The CDR3 DNA is TGTGCCAGCAGCCCCTACCGGGACAGGGGACACACCTTC. Encoded protein: CASSPYRDRGHTF.

The chain has TRBV29-1 and TRBJ2-3; TRBD1 or TRBD2 may be the D gene (6 bases each). CDR3 length equals 17 residues. V lost 7 bases and J lost 0, with 23 bases in between. Germline V gives CDR1 SQVTM, CDR2 ANQGSEA. The CDR3 region is CSAIPPGARPSTDTQYF. Written as DNA, the CDR3 is TGCAGCGCGATTCCCCCGGGGGCAAGACCTAGCACAGATACGCAGTATTTT.

Judged by abundance, this clone is medium-sized. The chain has TRBV29-1 and TRBJ2-2; unclear D gene. The ends were cut back, 6 bases at V and 8 bases at J, with 10 bases in the middle. In germline, CDR1 is SQVTM, CDR2 ANQGSEA. The CDR3 extends over 11 amino acids. The DNA for the CDR3 is TGCAGCGTCAATCTTCCGGGGGAGCTGTTTTTT. Its protein product is CSVNLPGELFF.

The rearrangement uses TRBV7-8 and TRBJ2-7; D remains unclear. Trimming left V 2 bases short and J 0 bases short, with 8 bases between. CDR3 size: 14 residues. CDR1 and CDR2 (germline): SGHVS, FQNEAQ. The CDR3 reads CASSLLGSSYEQYF. In DNA form, the CDR3 reads TGTGCCAGCAGCTTACTAGGAAGCTCCTACGAGCAGTACTTC. The full variable domain, rest sourced from reference TRBV7-8 and TRBJ2-7, is GAGVSQSPRYKVAKRGQDVALRCDPISGHVSLFWYQQALGQGPEFLTYFQNEAQLDKSGLPSDRFFAERPEGSVSTLKIQRTQQEDSAVYLCASSLLGSSYEQYFGPGTRLTVT.

This clone occurred a few times. The chain has TRBV7-8 and TRBJ2-5; D not resolved. Germline V lookup: CDR1 SGHVS, CDR2 FQNEAQ. V was clipped by 2 bases and J by 2 bases, with 12 bases between them. This CDR3 is 15 amino acids long. DNA for the CDR3: TGTGCCAGCAGCTTAAGTCTATTACCTCAAGAGACCCAGTACTTC. Its translation is CASSLSLLPQETQYF.

The chain couples TRBV9 to TRBJ2-1; D may be TRBD1 (6 bases). V was trimmed by 7 bases and J by 7 bases, leaving 15 bases between them. This CDR3 is built from 13 residues. Germline CDR1 reads SGDLS; CDR2 reads YYNGEE. The CDR3 coding sequence is TGTGCCAGCTGCCGGGACAACCGAAATGAGCAGTTCTTC. Its protein product is CASCRDNRNEQFF.

This clone was counted many times. The chain has TRBV5-8 and TRBJ2-7; D remains unclear. Trimming took off 0 bases at V and 1 base at J, with 5 bases between the two ends. Germline CDR1 and CDR2: SGHTS and YDEGEE. There are 13 residues in the CDR3. CDR3 residues: CASSLEGSYEQYF. The CDR3 nucleotides are TGTGCCAGCAGCTTGGAAGGGTCCTACGAGCAGTACTTC.

This sequence joins TRBV4-2 and TRBJ2-7; possible D gene TRBD1, 6 bases. The CDR3 contains 14 residues. Germline CDR1 reads LGHNA; CDR2 reads YNFKEQ. Deletions cut 5 bases from V and 2 bases from J, with 13 bases between. The CDR3 DNA follows: TGTGCCAGCAGCTTGGTCCAGGGGCCCTACGAGCAGTACTTC. This gives the protein CASSLVQGPYEQYF.

The V call is TRBV18, the J call TRBJ1-6, with D uncertain. The CDR3 length is 15 residues. The V gene's germline CDR1 is KGHSH and CDR2 LQKENI. V dropped 2 bases and J dropped 8 bases, with 13 bases sitting between them. In DNA form, the CDR3 reads TGTGCCAGCTCACCAGGGCTGGCTCAGGATTCACCCCTCCACTTT. Protein: CASSPGLAQDSPLHF. The complete variable domain, with remaining parts taken from reference TRBV18 and TRBJ1-6, reads NAGVMQNPRHLVRRRGQEARLRCSPMKGHSHVYWYRQLPEEGLKFMVYLQKENIIDESGMPKERFSAEFPKEGPSILRIQQVVRGDSAAYFCASSPGLAQDSPLHFGNGTRLTVT.

V usage is TRBV18 and J usage is TRBJ2-7, with 10 bases identical to TRBD1. CDR1 KGHSH and CDR2 LQKENI come from the germline V gene. The CDR3 contains 14 residues. Trimming at V came to 3 bases and at J to 4 bases, leaving 3 bases not matched to a gene. The CDR3 nucleotides are TGTGCCAGCTCACCCGGGACAGGGGTTTACGAGCAGTACTTC. Protein sequence: CASSPGTGVYEQYF.

In its sample, this clone was seen a few times. The chain has TRBV7-9 and TRBJ2-1, with 8 positions matching TRBD2. Germline CDR1 and CDR2: SEHNR and FQNEAQ (reference sequence). CDR3 length: 15 amino acids. Trimming at V came to 2 bases and at J to 7 bases, leaving 7 bases not matched to a gene. CDR3 amino acids: CASSLFLAGKNEQFF. The CDR3 bases are TGTGCCAGCAGCTTATTCTTAGCGGGGAAAAATGAGCAGTTCTTC.

V and J are TRBV11-2 and TRBJ2-7, with TRBD1 as a possible D gene (5 bases). Germline V gives CDR1 SGHAT, CDR2 FQNNGV. This CDR3 is built from 17 residues. Between the trimmed V and J ends, which lost 5 bases and 2 bases, there was a span of 22 bases. The CDR3 sequence is CASSPTLDSYWTYEQYF. CDR3 nucleotides: TGTGCCAGCAGCCCCACCCTCGACAGCTACTGGACCTACGAGCAGTACTTC.

V usage is TRBV6-5 and J usage is TRBJ1-6; D gene ambiguous. This CDR3 region has 14 residues. V lost 2 bases, J lost 6 bases, and 8 bases lay in between. Germline V gene data show CDR1 as MNHEY and CDR2 as SVGAGI. The chain's CDR3 is CASSYVVFNSPLHF. The CDR3 nucleotides are TGTGCCAGCAGTTACGTCGTGTTTAATTCACCCCTCCACTTT.

This clone was seen a handful of times. The chain recombines TRBV7-6 with TRBJ1-2, with D possibly matching TRBD1 (5 bases). With 5 bases removed from V and 0 bases from J, the gap between germline ends came to 13 bases. Germline V gene lookup returns CDR1 SGHVS and CDR2 FNYEAQ. The CDR3 extends over 15 amino acids. The CDR3 DNA is TGTGCCAGCAGCCCCTGGGGGGGGACTAACTATGGCTACACCTTC. Protein: CASSPWGGTNYGYTF.

The chain is built from TRBV30 and TRBJ1-5; D remains unclear. Trimming took 0 bases from V and 7 from J, leaving 13 bases between them. The CDR3 loop spans 14 amino acids. Germline V CDR1 and CDR2: GTSNPN, SVGIG (reference sequence). Written as DNA, the CDR3 is TGTGCCTGGAGTGTAGCAGGTTGGCGGCAGCCCCAGCATTTT. Translated, it gives CAWSVAGWRQPQHF.

This clone was observed a handful of times. The chain uses TRBV7-6 and TRBJ1-1; TRBD1 matches at 7 bases. V gave up 0 bases and J gave up 3 bases; unmatched junction bases: 1. Germline CDR1 is SGHVS and CDR2 is FNYEAQ. This CDR3 spans 14 amino acids. In DNA form, the CDR3 reads TGTGCCAGCAGCTTAGCTACAGGGGACACTGAAGCTTTCTTT. Its translation: CASSLATGDTEAFF.

J is TRBJ2-1 and V is TRBV27, with 12 bases lining up with TRBD2. The trim removed 5 bases at V and 16 bases at J, leaving 9 bases unmatched. CDR3 length: 13 amino acids. CDR1 is MNHEY and CDR2 is SMNVEV in the germline V gene (reference sequence). The CDR3 protein is CASSPLAGGIPFF. CDR3 coding DNA: TGTGCCAGCAGTCCCCTAGCGGGGGGGATACCCTTCTTC.

V and J are TRBV5-6 and TRBJ1-6, with D possibly being TRBD1 (6 bases). Germline lookup yields CDR1 SGHDT and CDR2 YYEEEE. The CDR3 covers 17 residues. V was pared by 1 base and J by 1 base, with 12 bases between. The CDR3 DNA reads TGTGCCAGCAGCTTGTTGGAGGGGGGATCCTATAATTCACCCCTCCACTTT. It codes for CASSLLEGGSYNSPLHF. The complete variable domain, with remaining parts taken from reference TRBV5-6 and TRBJ1-6, reads DAGVTQSPTHLIKTRGQQVTLRCSPKSGHDTVSWYQQALGQGPQFIFQYYEEEERQRGNFPDRFSGHQFPNYSSELNVNALLLGDSALYLCASSLLEGGSYNSPLHFGNGTRLTVT.

The chain uses TRBV11-2 and TRBJ2-1, with 7 nucleotides matching TRBD1. V lost 5 bases and J lost 0; bases outside the gene matches: 4. Per germline, CDR1 SGHAT and CDR2 FQNNGV. The CDR3 runs 15 residues. The CDR3 DNA reads TGTGCCAGCAGCCTATACAGGGGCTCCTACAATGAGCAGTTCTTC. It is translated as CASSLYRGSYNEQFF. Filled out from reference TRBV11-2 and TRBJ2-1, the complete variable domain reads EAGVAQSPRYKIIEKRQSVAFWCNPISGHATLYWYQQILGQGPKLLIQFQNNGVVDDSQLPKDRFSAERLKGVDSTLKIQPAKLEDSAVYLCASSLYRGSYNEQFFGPGTRLTVL.

This chain links TRBV5-4 with TRBJ2-5; 9 bases agree with TRBD2. The CDR3 covers 14 residues. V was clipped by 4 bases and J by 6 bases; unmatched bases: 7. Germline-derived CDR1 and CDR2 are SGHNT and YYREEE (reference sequence). The CDR3 DNA follows: TGTGCCAGCAGCCTCCTTTCTAGCGGGAAGACCCAGTACTTC. It yields the protein CASSLLSSGKTQYF.

The chain is built from TRBV5-1 and TRBJ1-4, with TRBD1 matching over 7 bases. Germline CDR1 reads SGHRS; CDR2 reads YFSETQ. J lost 0 bases, V lost 3 bases, and 11 bases had no gene match. CDR3 length equals 18 residues. The CDR3 DNA reads as TGCGCCAGCAGCTCGTACGGGACAGACCCTGCAACTAATGAAAAACTGTTTTTT. As protein: CASSSYGTDPATNEKLFF.

CDR3 sequence (DNA): TGTGCCAGCAGCTCCCCCCCGGACAGGAACTCCTACGAGCAGTACTTC. Its protein product is CASSSPPDRNSYEQYF. This sequence joins TRBV7-9 and TRBJ2-5, with TRBD1 identical over 7 bases. Near its end, the DNA agrees better with TRBJ2-7, so the J call may be wrong. The CDR3 contains 16 residues. Germline CDR1 and CDR2: SEHNR and FQNEAQ (reference sequence).

This chain connects TRBV4-2 to TRBJ1-4; 7 positions agree with TRBD1. The CDR3 spans 18 residues. V trimming: 0 bases; J trimming: 9 bases; junction bases outside the gene matches: 16. CDR1 is LGHNA and CDR2 is YNFKEQ in the germline V gene. The CDR3 protein is CASSQDRLLGRDSKKLFF. The CDR3 bases are TGTGCCAGCAGCCAAGATCGCTTGTTGGGCAGGGACAGCAAAAAACTGTTTTTT.

CDR3 loop: CASIVWRHNNEQFF. CDR3 nucleotides: TGTGCCAGCATAGTATGGAGGCACAACAATGAGCAGTTCTTC. The J gene is TRBJ2-1, the V gene TRBV5-6, with D possibly being TRBD2 (5 bases). Germline V gene sequence: CDR1 SGHDT, CDR2 YYEEEE. CDR3 size: 14 residues. V was cut by 6 bases and J by 5 bases, with 15 bases left in between.

This clone showed up just a few times. The chain uses TRBV5-5 and TRBJ1-1, with D unresolved. Trimming removed 4 bases at V and 0 bases at J, with 10 bases between. CDR1 and CDR2 (germline): SGHKS, YYEKEE (reference sequence). The CDR3 is 14 residues long. DNA for the CDR3: TGTGCCAGCAGCCATCCCTCGTTGAACACTGAAGCTTTCTTT. Translation: CASSHPSLNTEAFF.

In DNA form, the CDR3 reads TGTGCCAGCAGCTTACGTCCGGGACACACAAACAATGAGCAGTTCTTC. The encoded protein is CASSLRPGHTNNEQFF. V gene TRBV7-8 combines with J gene TRBJ2-1; D perhaps matches TRBD1 (6 bases). Germline CDR1 is SGHVS and CDR2 is FQNEAQ. V was pared by 2 bases and J by 5 bases, with 16 bases between. This CDR3 has 16 amino acids.